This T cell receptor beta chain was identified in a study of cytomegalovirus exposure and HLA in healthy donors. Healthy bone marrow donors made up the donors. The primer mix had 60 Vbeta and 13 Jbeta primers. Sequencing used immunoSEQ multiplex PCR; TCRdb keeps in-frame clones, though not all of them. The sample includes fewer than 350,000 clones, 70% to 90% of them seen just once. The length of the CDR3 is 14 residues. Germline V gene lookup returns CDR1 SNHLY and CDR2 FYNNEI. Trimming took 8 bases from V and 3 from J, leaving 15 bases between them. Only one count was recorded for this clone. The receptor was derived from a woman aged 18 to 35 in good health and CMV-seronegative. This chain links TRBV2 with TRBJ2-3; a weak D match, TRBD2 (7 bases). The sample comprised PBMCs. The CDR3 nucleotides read TGTGCCAGCGGACGAGGGGGGGGGACAGATACGCAGTATTTT. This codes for CASGRGGGTDTQYF.